A single sample is the source of the 20 T cell receptor beta chains below, sequenced in a study of T cells after yellow fever vaccination. TCRdb fed the 5' RACE reads into MiXCR, producing one record per CDR3 protein. Of about 400,000 distinct CDR3 sequences listed, around 10% were seen once; the top ten hold around 20%. The sample here was PBMCs, taken on the day of the first yellow fever vaccination. These receptors were collected from a man younger than 35 who received the YFV17D yellow fever vaccine.

Many counts were recorded for this clonotype. The V call is TRBV10-3, the J call TRBJ2-2, with D perhaps TRBD1 or TRBD2 (5 bases each). V was clipped by 4 bases and J by 4 bases, with 13 bases between them. Looked up from germline, CDR1 is ENHRY and CDR2 is SYGVKD. The CDR3 has 15 amino acids. The CDR3 DNA reads TGTGCCATCAGTGGTGAGGGGCGACTCACCGGGGAGCTGTTTTTT. This translates into CAISGEGRLTGELFF.

This rearrangement joins TRBV9 to TRBJ1-2, with D unclear. CDR1 is SGDLS, CDR2 YYNGEE, per germline. This CDR3 is 16 amino acids long. V was cut by 0 bases and J by 1 base, with 13 bases left in between. The CDR3 is CASSVDYGRINYGYTF. DNA for the CDR3: TGTGCCAGCAGCGTAGATTACGGCAGAATTAACTATGGCTACACCTTC.

CDR3 sequence: CASRPPGAGGEQYF. CDR3 in DNA: TGTGCCAGCAGACCCCCAGGGGCTGGGGGCGAGCAGTACTTC. The J gene is TRBJ2-7, the V gene TRBV6-1; maybe TRBD1 (6 bases). Trimming took 6 bases from V and 6 from J, leaving 18 bases between them. The CDR3 is 14 amino acids. CDR1 and CDR2 (germline): MNHNS, SASEGT.

In its sample, this clonotype was seen a few times. The chain links TRBV9 to TRBJ2-7; 9 bases agree with TRBD2. The CDR3 contains 15 residues. V shed 0 bases, J shed 4 bases, and the junction held 5 bases outside the gene matches. The germline V gene encodes CDR1 SGDLS and CDR2 YYNGEE. CDR3 nucleotide sequence: TGTGCCAGCAGCGTAGGGCTAGCGGGGTTTTACGAGCAGTACTTC. It encodes CASSVGLAGFYEQYF.

This clonotype has more than one count but fewer than ten. This chain connects TRBV4-1 to TRBJ2-7; the match to TRBD1 covers 8 bases. This CDR3 is 15 amino acids long. Germline CDR1 MGHRA, CDR2 YSYEKL. J lost 1 base, V lost 0 bases, and 2 bases had no gene match. CDR3 nucleotides: TGCGCCAGCAGCCAAGAGGACAGGGTGTCCTACGAGCAGTACTTC. Encoded protein: CASSQEDRVSYEQYF.

This clonotype was seen a few times. J is TRBJ2-1 and V is TRBV29-1; TRBD1 is a possible D gene (6 bases). Trimming shortened V by 7 bases and J by 3 bases, and 10 bases separated the two germline ends. The V gene's germline CDR1 is SQVTM and CDR2 ANQGSEA. This CDR3 contains 12 residues. CDR3: CSATGNYNEQFF. The DNA of the CDR3 is TGCAGCGCCACAGGGAACTACAATGAGCAGTTCTTC.

The chain couples TRBV7-2 to TRBJ2-3; D tentatively fits TRBD1 or TRBD2 (5 bases each). Trimming cost V 3 bases and J 1 base, with 17 bases left between them. This CDR3 has 17 amino acids. Germline V lookup: CDR1 SGHTA, CDR2 FQGNSA. The CDR3 DNA sequence: TGTGCCAGCAGCTTTCAACCACCGGGACCCGGCACAGATACGCAGTATTTT. Its protein product is CASSFQPPGPGTDTQYF.

The chain uses TRBV29-1 and TRBJ2-7; D may be TRBD2 (5 bases). The CDR3 totals 12 residues. V lost 7 bases and J 0 bases, leaving 10 bases between the germline ends. Germline V gene lookup returns CDR1 SQVTM and CDR2 ANQGSEA. The DNA for the CDR3 is TGCAGCGCACACGGGGACTCCTACGAGCAGTACTTC. It encodes CSAHGDSYEQYF.

The chain uses TRBV5-1 and TRBJ2-1; 8 nucleotides match TRBD1. The CDR3 loop spans 15 amino acids. The germline V gene encodes CDR1 SGHRS and CDR2 YFSETQ. V trimming: 2 bases; J trimming: 3 bases; junction bases outside the gene matches: 4. The CDR3 reads CASSFVTGVYNEQFF. As DNA, the CDR3 is TGCGCCAGCAGCTTTGTGACAGGGGTCTACAATGAGCAGTTCTTC.

This clonotype was found a few times. The CDR3 loop is CASSPPYGYTF. CDR3 nucleotides: TGTGCCAGCAGCCCACCCTATGGCTACACCTTC. The chain links TRBV6-6 to TRBJ1-2; D gene uncertain. The CDR3 runs to 11 residues. Germline loops: CDR1 MNHNY, CDR2 SVGAGI (reference sequence). The V end was cut by 6 bases, the J end by 4 bases, with 6 bases between.

This clonotype was seen only a few times. The chain couples TRBV21-1 to TRBJ2-3; TRBD1, the D gene given by the table, was not confirmed from the DNA. TRBV21-1 is annotated as a pseudogene. The CDR3 has 16 residues. The CDR3 loop is CASSKDRQPLRNTQYF. As DNA, the CDR3 is TGTGCCAGCAGCAAAGACAGGCAACCCTTACGAAATACGCAGTATTTT.

V usage is TRBV2 and J usage is TRBJ2-1; 9 bases line up with TRBD1. V was pared by 7 bases and J by 15 bases, with 7 bases of the junction left unmatched. CDR3 length: 11 residues. Germline values: CDR1 SNHLY, CDR2 FYNNEI. The CDR3 loop reads CASIRTGDWFF. CDR3 nucleotide sequence: TGTGCCAGCATCAGGACAGGGGATTGGTTCTTC. The whole variable domain, filled in from reference TRBV2 and TRBJ2-1, reads EPEVTQTPSHQVTQMGQEVILRCVPISNHLYFYWYRQILGQKVEFLVSFYNNEISEKSEIFDDQFSVERPDGSNFTLKIRSTKLEDSAMYFCASIRTGDWFFGPGTRLTVL.

This clonotype was observed a few times. The chain uses TRBV19 and TRBJ2-3; D is unclear. CDR1 LNHDA and CDR2 SQIVND come from the germline V gene (reference sequence). The CDR3 loop spans 13 amino acids. V shed 5 bases and J shed 5 bases, with 11 bases lying between them. The CDR3 protein is CASSRILGDTQYF. The CDR3 coding sequence is TGTGCCAGTAGTCGGATCCTCGGAGATACGCAGTATTTT.

This clonotype was detected only a few times. The J gene is TRBJ2-5, the V gene TRBV5-6; 11 positions match TRBD1. J lost 5 bases, V lost 2 bases, and 2 bases had no gene match. Germline V gene sequence: CDR1 SGHDT, CDR2 YYEEEE. This CDR3 contains 14 residues. This chain's CDR3 is CASSFRDRGETQYF. CDR3 nucleotide sequence: TGTGCCAGCAGCTTCAGGGACAGGGGGGAGACCCAGTACTTC.

Only a few counts were recorded for this clonotype. This rearrangement joins TRBV20-1 to TRBJ1-1; D unclear. V was pared by 1 base and J by 0 bases, with 6 bases between. Germline CDR1 reads DFQATT; CDR2 reads SNEGSKA (reference sequence). The CDR3 totals 13 residues. CDR3 sequence: CSARVIMNTEAFF. For the CDR3, the DNA is TGCAGTGCTAGAGTAATAATGAACACTGAAGCTTTCTTT.

V and J are TRBV28 and TRBJ2-3; D call uncertain. The V and J ends lost 5 bases and 7 bases respectively, with 13 bases between them. CDR1 and CDR2 (germline): MDHEN, SYDVKM. This CDR3 spans 13 amino acids. The CDR3 DNA reads as TGTGCCAGCAGTGTAAATCTAGATCATACGCAGTATTTT. Translated: CASSVNLDHTQYF.

V and J are TRBV6-1 and TRBJ1-5, with no clear D. Trimming took off 4 bases at V and 0 bases at J, with 10 bases between the two ends. Germline V gene lookup returns CDR1 MNHNS and CDR2 SASEGT. CDR3 length: 15 amino acids. The CDR3 spells CASSGSSYSNQPQHF. The CDR3, as DNA: TGTGCCAGCAGTGGTTCCAGTTATAGCAATCAGCCCCAGCATTTT.

The V gene is TRBV19, the J gene TRBJ1-4, with D possibly matching TRBD1 (5 bases). Germline loops: CDR1 LNHDA, CDR2 SQIVND (reference sequence). This CDR3 region has 13 residues. Trimming pared 4 bases from V and 10 bases from J, leaving 13 bases between. CDR3 sequence (DNA): TGTGCCAGTAGTAGAAGGTGGGGCGCAAAACTGTTTTTT. Translation gives CASSRRWGAKLFF.

The chain has TRBV7-2 and TRBJ2-7; D unresolved. The CDR3 covers 13 residues. The V end was cut by 5 bases, the J end by 5 bases, with 13 bases between. Germline loops: CDR1 SGHTA, CDR2 FQGNSA. CDR3 DNA sequence: TGTGCCAGCAGCAACGGCAGATATGACGAGCAGTACGTC. It translates to CASSNGRYDEQYV.

This clonotype showed up just a few times. This chain connects TRBV5-1 to TRBJ2-1; D tentatively fits TRBD1 or TRBD2 (5 bases each). The CDR3 runs to 18 residues. V was pared by 3 bases and J by 7 bases, with 26 bases between. Looked up from germline, CDR1 is SGHRS and CDR2 is YFSETQ. The CDR3: CASSSIPRGPGGGNEQFF. In nucleotides, the CDR3 is TGCGCCAGCAGCTCCATCCCGCGAGGACCTGGGGGTGGTAATGAGCAGTTCTTC.